This T cell receptor (beta chain) was observed in a study of human T cells and chemical hapten exposure (dated by TCRdb to the early 2020s). The study in broad terms: Libraries were combined into a pool for sequencing, and differences in TCR yield between samples came mainly from small differences in library volumes within the pool. Peripheral blood TCR repertoire changes were tracked in vivo in alopecia patients during primary and secondary sensitization to the hapten diphenylcyclopropenone (DPC).

This clonotype has ten or more counts. This clone's antigen is unknown. No base-level quality is on record; no much larger clone is a single base apart. During library preparation, unique molecular identifiers were attached to individual cDNA molecules so that TCRs could be counted quantitatively and reproducibly. From each blood RNA sample, both TCR alpha and TCR beta chains were sequenced. In the original analysis: Samples had a median of approximately 96,000 TCRs, with a range from roughly 20,000 to 690,600. The Decombinator software suite was used to annotate V, J and CDR3 in the TCR reads. For the PS versus PT1 abundance plots, all samples were subsampled to the same number of TCRs (28,000). TCRs were defined as expanded if absent before sensitization and observed at least eight times at the 2-week time point. TCRdb trimmed the raw reads at Q25, called clones with MiXCR and kept productive beta chains. Entries that share a CDR3 protein sequence are merged under the most common genes and DNA. What appears here as the V and J calls and clone size reflects TCRdb's work, not the paper's. The sample has around 120,000 distinct CDR3 sequences on record, more than 8.5% of them singletons. The ten largest make up more than 1.3% of the sample.

The full study reports these points: Repeated subsampling changed both the strength of the expansion versus patch-test correlation and the threshold at which that correlation became significant. DPC sensitization did not change the number of TCRs with a frequency above 1 in 1000, and there was no evidence of changes in global repertoire structure.

Total RNA was isolated from unfractionated whole blood collected in Tempus Blood RNA tubes. A few healthy volunteers were used as TCR sequencing controls and were bled at day 0, 2 weeks and 6 weeks. For this chain, trimming is 5 bases at the V end and 10 bases at the J end, and the number of junction bases without a gene match is 13. The germline V gene (reference sequence) sets CDR1 to SEHNR and CDR2 to FQNEAQ. From the cysteine up to the phenylalanine, the CDR3 has a length of 15 residues. Solely the CDR3 DNA is kept, with 45 bases framed from the first base. The sequence derives from a human donor in good health. Some clones in this sample may be carry-over from other donors' samples. Donor details come from another sample of the same person, matched by shared clones. The sequence joins TRBV7-9 to TRBJ1-5, with TRBD1 identical over 8 junction bases. The source material was whole blood. The CDR3 loop reads CASSIGQGPIYPQHF. The nucleotide sequence is given as TGTGCCAGCAGCATTGGACAGGGCCCAATCTATCCCCAGCATTTT.